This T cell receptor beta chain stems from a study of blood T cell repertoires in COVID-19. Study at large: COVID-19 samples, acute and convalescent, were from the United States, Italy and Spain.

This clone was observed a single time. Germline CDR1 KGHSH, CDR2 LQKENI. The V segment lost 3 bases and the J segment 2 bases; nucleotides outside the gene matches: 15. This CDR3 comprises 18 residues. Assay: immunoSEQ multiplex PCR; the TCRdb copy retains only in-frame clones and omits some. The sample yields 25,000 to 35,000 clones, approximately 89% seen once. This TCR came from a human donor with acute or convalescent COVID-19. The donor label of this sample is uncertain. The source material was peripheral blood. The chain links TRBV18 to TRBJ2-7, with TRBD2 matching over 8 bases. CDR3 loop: CASSPPRTPGLGAYEQYF. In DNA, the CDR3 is TGTGCCAGCTCACCTCCGAGGACCCCGGGACTAGGAGCCTACGAGCAGTACTTC.